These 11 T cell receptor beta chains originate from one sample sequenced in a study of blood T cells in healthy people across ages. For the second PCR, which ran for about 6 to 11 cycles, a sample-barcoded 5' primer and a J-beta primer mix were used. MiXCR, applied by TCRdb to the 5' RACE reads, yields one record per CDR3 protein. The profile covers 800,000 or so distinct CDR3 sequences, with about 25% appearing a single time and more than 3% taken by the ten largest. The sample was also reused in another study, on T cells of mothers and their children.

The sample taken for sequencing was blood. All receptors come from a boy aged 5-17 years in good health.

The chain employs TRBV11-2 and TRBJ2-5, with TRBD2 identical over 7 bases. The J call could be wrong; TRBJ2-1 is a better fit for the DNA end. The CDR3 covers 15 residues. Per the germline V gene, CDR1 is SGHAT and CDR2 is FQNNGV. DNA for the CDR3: TGTGCCAGCTCTGGGACTAATCCCGAGGGGAATGAGCAGTTCTTC. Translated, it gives CASSGTNPEGNEQFF.

The CDR3 is CASSYQGSGANVLTF. CDR3 in DNA: TGTGCCAGCAGTTACCAGGGCTCTGGGGCCAACGTCCTGACTTTC. The rearrangement joins TRBV27 to TRBJ2-6, with TRBD1 as a possible D gene (5 bases). The germline V gene has CDR1 MNHEY and CDR2 SMNVEV (reference sequence). This CDR3 spans 15 amino acids. The ends were cut back, 4 bases at V and 0 bases at J, with 7 bases in the middle.

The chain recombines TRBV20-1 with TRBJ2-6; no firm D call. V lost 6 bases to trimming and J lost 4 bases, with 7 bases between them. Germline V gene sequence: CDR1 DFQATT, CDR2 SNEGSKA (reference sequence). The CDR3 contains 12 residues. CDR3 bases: TGCAGTGCCTCGGCCGGGGCCAACGTCCTGACTTTC. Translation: CSASAGANVLTF.

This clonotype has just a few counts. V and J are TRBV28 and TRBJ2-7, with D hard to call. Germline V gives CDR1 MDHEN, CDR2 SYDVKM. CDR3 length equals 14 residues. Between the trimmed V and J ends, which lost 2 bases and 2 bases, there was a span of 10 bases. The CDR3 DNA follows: TGTGCCAGCAGTTTAGATGGATGGGCCTACGAGCAGTACTTC. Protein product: CASSLDGWAYEQYF.

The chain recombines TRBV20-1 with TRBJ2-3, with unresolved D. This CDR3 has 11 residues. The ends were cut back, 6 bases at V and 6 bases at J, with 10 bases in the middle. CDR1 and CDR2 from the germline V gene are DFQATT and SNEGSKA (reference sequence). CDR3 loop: CSAPSDDTQYF. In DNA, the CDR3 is TGCAGTGCCCCCAGTGACGATACGCAGTATTTT.

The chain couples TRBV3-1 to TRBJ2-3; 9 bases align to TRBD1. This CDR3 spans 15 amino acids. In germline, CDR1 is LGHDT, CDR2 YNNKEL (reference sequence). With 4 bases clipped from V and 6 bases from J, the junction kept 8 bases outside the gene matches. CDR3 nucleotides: TGTGCCAGCAGCCCCCGGGACAGGGTTTTGGATACGCAGTATTTT. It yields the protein CASSPRDRVLDTQYF.

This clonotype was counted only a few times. The CDR3, as DNA: TGCGCCAGCAGCTTCCGCCAGGGGTCATTCACAGATACGCAGTATTTT. Residues: CASSFRQGSFTDTQYF. This chain joins TRBV5-1 and TRBJ2-3; D is possibly TRBD1 (6 bases). The CDR3 covers 16 residues. Per the germline V gene, CDR1 is SGHRS and CDR2 is YFSETQ. V dropped 2 bases and J dropped 2 bases, with 15 bases sitting between them.

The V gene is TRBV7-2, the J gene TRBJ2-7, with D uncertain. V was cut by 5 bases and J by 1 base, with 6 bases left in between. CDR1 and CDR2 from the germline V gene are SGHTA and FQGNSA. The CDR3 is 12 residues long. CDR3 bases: TGTGCCAGCAGCCACGGGTCCTACGAGCAGTACTTC. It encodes CASSHGSYEQYF.

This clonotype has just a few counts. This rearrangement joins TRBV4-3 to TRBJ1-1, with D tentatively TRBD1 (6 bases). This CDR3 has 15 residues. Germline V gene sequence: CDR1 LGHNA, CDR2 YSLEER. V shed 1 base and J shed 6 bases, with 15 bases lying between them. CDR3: CASSQAFGTSSEAFF. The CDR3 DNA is TGCGCCAGCAGCCAAGCTTTCGGGACAAGTTCTGAAGCTTTCTTT.

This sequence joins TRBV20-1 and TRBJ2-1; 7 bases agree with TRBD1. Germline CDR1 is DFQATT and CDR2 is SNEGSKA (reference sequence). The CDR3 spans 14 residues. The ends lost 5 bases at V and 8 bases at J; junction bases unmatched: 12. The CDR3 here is CSASWPTGSHEQFF. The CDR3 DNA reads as TGCAGTGCTTCGTGGCCGACAGGGTCCCATGAGCAGTTCTTC.

The CDR3 spells CASSTRQGGDGYTF. DNA for the CDR3: TGTGCCAGCAGTACCAGACAGGGGGGGGATGGCTACACCTTC. The chain uses TRBV28 and TRBJ1-2; 9 positions agree with TRBD1. The V and J ends lost 5 bases and 6 bases, in that order; junction bases with no gene match: 7. Germline assignment: CDR1 MDHEN and CDR2 SYDVKM. CDR3 length equals 14 residues.